The rows below give T cell receptor beta chains drawn from one sample of a study of regulatory T cells in long-lasting Graves disease. MiXCR, applied by TCRdb to the multiplex PCR reads, yields one record per CDR3 protein. Among about 400,000 distinct CDR3 sequences listed, less than 25% were seen once. The material was peripheral blood mononuclear cells (PBMCs), obtained when the disease was refractory, from a patient treated with antithyroid drugs. The receptors stem from a female donor with Graves disease. Each CDR3 is given with its conserved first and last residue. A D gene is named only where the DNA matches it firmly. Rows may omit the clone size; those that give it use once, few, many or a size class.

many	TRBD2	TRBV20-1	TRBJ2-5	CSASTASGRIETQYF	TGCAGTGCTAGTACAGCTAGCGGGAGGATAGAGACCCAGTACTTC
few	NA	TRBV7-3	TRBJ2-2	CASSLQGPEELFF	TGTGCCAGCAGCCTACAGGGTCCGGAGGAGCTGTTTTTT
NA	TRBD1	TRBV5-1	TRBJ1-5	CASSRTGLEVQPQHF	TGCGCCAGCAGCCGGACAGGGCTCGAGGTTCAGCCCCAGCATTTT
many	TRBD1	TRBV28	TRBJ1-2	CATLGQGGNYGYTF	TGTGCCACCCTGGGACAGGGAGGTAACTATGGCTACACCTTC
NA	NA	TRBV3-1	TRBJ2-7	CASSHRNSYEQYF	TGTGCCAGCAGCCACCGAAACTCCTACGAGCAGTACTTC
NA	TRBD1	TRBV30	TRBJ1-6	CAHRQGISPLHF	TGTGCCCACCGACAGGGTATATCACCCCTCCACTTT
NA	NA	TRBV6-2/TRBV6-3	TRBJ1-1	CASSFLGGVNTEAFF	TGTGCCAGCAGTTTCCTGGGCGGGGTAAACACTGAAGCTTTCTTT
NA	TRBD2	TRBV11-2	TRBJ2-2	CASSATSGSLTGELFF	TGTGCCAGCAGTGCTACTAGCGGGAGTCTCACCGGGGAGCTGTTTTTT
NA	NA	TRBV7-2	TRBJ2-7	CASSLEGTAPYEQYF	TGTGCCAGCAGCTTAGAAGGGACGGCACCCTACGAGCAGTACTTC
NA	TRBD1	TRBV5-1	TRBJ1-1	CASSPSDRVKTEAFF	TGCGCCAGCAGCCCTTCGGACAGGGTGAAGACTGAAGCTTTCTTT
many	TRBD1	TRBV7-3	TRBJ2-2	CASSLDRVDGELFF	TGTGCCAGCAGCTTAGACAGGGTGGACGGGGAGCTGTTTTTT